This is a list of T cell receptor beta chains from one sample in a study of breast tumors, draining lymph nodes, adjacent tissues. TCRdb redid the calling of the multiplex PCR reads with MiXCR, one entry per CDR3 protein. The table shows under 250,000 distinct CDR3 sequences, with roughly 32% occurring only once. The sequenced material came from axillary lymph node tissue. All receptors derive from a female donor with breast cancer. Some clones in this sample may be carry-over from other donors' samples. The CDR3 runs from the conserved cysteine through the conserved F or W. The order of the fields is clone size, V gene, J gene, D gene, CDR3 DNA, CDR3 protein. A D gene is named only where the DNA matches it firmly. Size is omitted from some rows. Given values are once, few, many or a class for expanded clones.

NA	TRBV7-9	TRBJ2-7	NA	TGTGCCAGCAGCCCCCCGAGCGGCAGAGCCTCCTACGAGCAGTACTTC	CASSPPSGRASYEQYF
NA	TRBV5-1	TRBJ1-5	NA	TGCGCCAGCAGCGCGGACCCTAGCGGGACCACCGGAGAGACCCAGCATTTT	CASSADPSGTTGETQHF
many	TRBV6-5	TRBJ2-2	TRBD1	TGTGCCAGCAGGGGGGACAGGCGGAATACCGGGGAGCTGTTTTTT	CASRGDRRNTGELFF
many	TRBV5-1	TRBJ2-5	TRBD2	TGCGCCAGCAGCATTAGCGGGTCGGGGGGGGAGACCCAGTACTTC	CASSISGSGGETQYF
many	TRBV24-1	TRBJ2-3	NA	TGTGCCACCAGTAGCATGCCGACAGATACGCAGTATTTT	CATSSMPTDTQYF
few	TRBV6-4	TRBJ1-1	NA	TGTGCCAGCAGCCTCCAGCTAATGAACACTGAAGCTTTCTTT	CASSLQLMNTEAFF
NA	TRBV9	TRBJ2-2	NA	TGTGCCAGCAGCGTAGAGGGGGGGCTGTTTTTT	CASSVEGGLFF
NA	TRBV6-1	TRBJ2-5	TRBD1	TGTGCCAGCAGCCCGGACAGGGGCCAAGGGACCCAGTACTTC	CASSPDRGQGTQYF
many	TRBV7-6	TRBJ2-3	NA	TGTGCCAGCAGCTCCTTTCGGGAGAGAGGAGATACGCAGTATTTT	CASSSFRERGDTQYF
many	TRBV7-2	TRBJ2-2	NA	TGTGCCAGCAGCGCTGTGGGGCGGAACACCGGGGAGCTGTTTTTT	CASSAVGRNTGELFF
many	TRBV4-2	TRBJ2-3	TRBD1	TGTGCCAGCAGCCGCAGAGACTTACACCGGGACAGGGACACAGATACGCAGTATTTT	CASSRRDLHRDRDTDTQYF
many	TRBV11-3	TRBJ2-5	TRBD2	TGTGCCAGCAGCAAAGGACTAGCGGGAACAGAGACCCAGTACTTC	CASSKGLAGTETQYF
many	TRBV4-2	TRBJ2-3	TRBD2	TGTGCCAGCAGCCAACGGACTAGAACTAGCACAGATACGCAGTATTTT	CASSQRTRTSTDTQYF
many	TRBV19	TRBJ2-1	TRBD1	TGTGCCACCGGACAGGGAGGTGAGCAGTTCTTC	CATGQGGEQFF
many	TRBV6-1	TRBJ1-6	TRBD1	TGTGCCAGCAGTTTGGGACAGGGGGGGAATTCACCCCTCCACTTT	CASSLGQGGNSPLHF
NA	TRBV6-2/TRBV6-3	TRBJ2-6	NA	TGTGCCAGCAGTTACCGCTTTACTGGGGCCAACGTCCTGACTTTC	CASSYRFTGANVLTF
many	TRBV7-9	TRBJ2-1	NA	TGTGCCAGCAGCTTAGTAGACCCTCGAGAGCAGTTCTTC	CASSLVDPREQFF
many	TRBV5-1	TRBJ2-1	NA	TGCGCCAGCAGCGGATGGGGTCACGATGAGCAGTTCTTC	CASSGWGHDEQFF
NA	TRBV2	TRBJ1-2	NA	TGTGCCAGCAGAGAACAGGCTGCGAATGGTTACACCTTC	CASREQAANGYTF
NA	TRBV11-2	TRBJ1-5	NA	TGTGCCAGCAGCTTGGATTGGGGGCGGGGAAATCAGCCCCAGCATTTT	CASSLDWGRGNQPQHF
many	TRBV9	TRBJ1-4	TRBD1	TGTGCCAGCAGCGCCGGGGGACAGGGTGGTGAAAAACTGTTTTTT	CASSAGGQGGEKLFF
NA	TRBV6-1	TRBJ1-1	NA	TGTGCCAGCAGTGAAGGGAGGGGATCCGAAGCTTTCTTT	CASSEGRGSEAFF
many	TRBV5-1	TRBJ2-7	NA	TGCGCCAGCAGCTTGGCGCCAGCATACGAGCAGTACTTC	CASSLAPAYEQYF
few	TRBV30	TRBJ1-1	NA	TGTGCCGGGGGGTCGAACACTGAAGCTTTCTTT	CAGGSNTEAFF
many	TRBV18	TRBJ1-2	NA	TGTGCCAGCTCACAGGGGCAGGCTAACTATGGCTACACCTTC	CASSQGQANYGYTF
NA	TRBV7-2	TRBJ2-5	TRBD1	TGTGCCAGCAGCCTCACAGGGGGCCCACTGTACTTC	CASSLTGGPLYF
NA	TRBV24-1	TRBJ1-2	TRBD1	TGTGCCACCAGTGGGGACACCACAGGGGAAGGCTACACCTTC	CATSGDTTGEGYTF
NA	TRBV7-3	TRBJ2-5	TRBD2	TGTGCCAGCAGCTACGGGACTAGCGGGAGGCCAGAGACCCAGTACTTC	CASSYGTSGRPETQYF
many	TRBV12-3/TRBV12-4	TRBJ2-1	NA	TGTGCCAGCACGGAGGGGGCGACCTACAATGAGCAGTTCTTC	CASTEGATYNEQFF
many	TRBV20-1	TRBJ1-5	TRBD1	TGCAGTGCTAGCGGACAGGTGGGTCAGCCCCAGCATTTT	CSASGQVGQPQHF
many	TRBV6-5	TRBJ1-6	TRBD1	TGTGCCAGCAGCCGGGGACAGACCTATAATTCACCCCTCCACTTT	CASSRGQTYNSPLHF
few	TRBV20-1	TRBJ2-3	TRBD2	TGCAGTGCTCCCGGCCGCGGACTAGCGGGAGCGAGTACAGATACGCAGTATTTT	CSAPGRGLAGASTDTQYF
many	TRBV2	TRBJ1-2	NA	TGTGCCAGCAGTGAGGGGTTAGGAGGGTATGGCTACACCTTC	CASSEGLGGYGYTF
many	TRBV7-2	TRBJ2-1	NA	TGTGCCAGCAGCTTAAGAGTGAAGGGGGACAATGAGCAGTTCTTC	CASSLRVKGDNEQFF
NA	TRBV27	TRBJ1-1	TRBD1	TGTGCCAGCAGTTCTTGGACAGGCCCTGAAGCTTTCTTT	CASSSWTGPEAFF
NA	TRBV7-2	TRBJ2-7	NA	TGTGCCAGCAGCTTAGCCGCTGGTACAGGGCCCTACGAGCAGTACTTC	CASSLAAGTGPYEQYF
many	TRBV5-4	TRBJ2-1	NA	TGTGCCAGCAGCCCACAGGGGAGGAATGAGCAGTTCTTC	CASSPQGRNEQFF
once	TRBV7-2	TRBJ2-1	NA	TGTGCCAGCAGCTTACGACCGGGCTGGAGCTATGAGCAGTTCTTC	CASSLRPGWSYEQFF
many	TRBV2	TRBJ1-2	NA	TGTGCCAGCAGTAACAACTTCCAGGGTGGCGGCTACACCTTC	CASSNNFQGGGYTF
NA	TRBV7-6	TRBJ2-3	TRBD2	TGTGCCAGCAGAAGGACTAGCAGAGCCTTCACAGATACGCAGTACTTT	CASRRTSRAFTDTQYF
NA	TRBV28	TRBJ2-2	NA	TGTGCCAGCAGGACCCTGAGGGGGGTAGTCGGGAAGCTGTTTTTT	CASRTLRGVVGKLFF
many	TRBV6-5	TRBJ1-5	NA	TGTGCCAGCAGGAAGGGGGAAAGGGTCGCGGCCCAGCATTTT	CASRKGERVAAQHF
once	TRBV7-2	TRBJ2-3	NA	TGTGCCAGCAGCTTAGGTTCTAGTCGGTCAGATACGCAGTATTTT	CASSLGSSRSDTQYF
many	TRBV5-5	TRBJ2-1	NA	TGTGCCAGCAGCCCCGGGACTGGGTCCTACAATGAGCAGTTCTTC	CASSPGTGSYNEQFF
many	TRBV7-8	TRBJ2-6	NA	TGTGCCAGCAGCTGGCTTGGCTCTGGGGCCAACGTCCTGACTTTC	CASSWLGSGANVLTF
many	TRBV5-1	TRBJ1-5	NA	TGCGCCAGCAGCGTAACGGTTTACAAGGCTCCCCAGCATTTT	CASSVTVYKAPQHF
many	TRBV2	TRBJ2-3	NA	TGTGCCACCGTACTCCGACCTAGCACAGATACGCAGTATTTT	CATVLRPSTDTQYF
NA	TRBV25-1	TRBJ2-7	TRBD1	TGTGCCAGCAGTGAGCCCCGGGACAGGGGGTTATACGAGCAGTACTTC	CASSEPRDRGLYEQYF
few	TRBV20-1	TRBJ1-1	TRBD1	TGCAGTGCTAGAGAATCGGGCAGGGGGCAAGCTGAAGCTTTCTTT	CSARESGRGQAEAFF
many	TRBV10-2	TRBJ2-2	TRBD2	TGCGCCAGCAACCCTAGCGGGAGGTATACCGGGGAGCTGTTTTTT	CASNPSGRYTGELFF
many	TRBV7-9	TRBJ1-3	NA	TGTGCCAGCAGCCTAGGGAGCCTCTTAACGACTGGAAACACCATATATTTT	CASSLGSLLTTGNTIYF
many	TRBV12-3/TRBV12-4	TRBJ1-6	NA	TGTGCCAGCAGTGCTACGGGGTTTAATTCACCCCTCCACTTT	CASSATGFNSPLHF
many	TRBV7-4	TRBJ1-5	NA	TGTGCCAGCAGCCTCTCGACCGTGTCTAGCAATCAGCCCCAGCATTTT	CASSLSTVSSNQPQHF
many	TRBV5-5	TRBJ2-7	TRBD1	TGTGCCAGCAGCTCTCGGACAGGGCACACCTACGAGCAGTACTTC	CASSSRTGHTYEQYF
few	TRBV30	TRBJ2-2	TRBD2	TGTGCCGGACTAAGCGGGACGAAGACCCTAAACACCGGGGAGCTGTTTTTT	CAGLSGTKTLNTGELFF
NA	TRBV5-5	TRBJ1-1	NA	TGTGCCAGCAGCTGGGAGCGGGGAAACACTGAAGCTTTCTTT	CASSWERGNTEAFF
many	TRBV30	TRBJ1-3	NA	TGTGCCTGGAGCCGTCGTGTGGAGAGTGGAAACACCATATATTTT	CAWSRRVESGNTIYF
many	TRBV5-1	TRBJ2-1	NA	TGCGCCAGCAGCTTGGGGGGTACTAGGGATGAGCAGTTCTTC	CASSLGGTRDEQFF